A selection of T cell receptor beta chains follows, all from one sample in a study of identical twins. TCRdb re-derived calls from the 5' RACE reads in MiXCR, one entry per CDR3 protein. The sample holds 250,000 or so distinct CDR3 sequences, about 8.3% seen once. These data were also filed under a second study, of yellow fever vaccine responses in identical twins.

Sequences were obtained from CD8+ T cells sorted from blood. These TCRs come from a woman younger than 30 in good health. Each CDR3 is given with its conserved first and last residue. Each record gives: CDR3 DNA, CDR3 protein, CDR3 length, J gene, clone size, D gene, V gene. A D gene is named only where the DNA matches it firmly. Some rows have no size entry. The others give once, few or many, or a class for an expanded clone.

cdr3_nt: TGTGCCATCAGTGAGTCGCTAGATACGCAGTATTTT
cdr3_aa: CAISESLDTQYF
cdr3_length: 12
j_call: TRBJ2-3
clone_size: NA
d_call: NA
v_call: TRBV10-3

cdr3_nt: TGTGCCAGCAGCTCAACCGGATCGGGTCAGAGTGAAGCTTTCTTT
cdr3_aa: CASSSTGSGQSEAFF
cdr3_length: 15
j_call: TRBJ1-1
clone_size: NA
d_call: NA
v_call: TRBV7-9

cdr3_nt: TGTGCCAGCAGTTCCCTATCGACGGATAGCAATCAGCCCCAGCATTTT
cdr3_aa: CASSSLSTDSNQPQHF
cdr3_length: 16
j_call: TRBJ1-5
clone_size: NA
d_call: NA
v_call: TRBV28

cdr3_nt: TGTGCCAGCAGCACCGCGTTGAATGAGCAGTTCTTC
cdr3_aa: CASSTALNEQFF
cdr3_length: 12
j_call: TRBJ2-1
clone_size: few
d_call: NA
v_call: TRBV7-9

cdr3_nt: TGTGCCAGCAACGCAGAAGAAGAGACCCAGTACTTC
cdr3_aa: CASNAEEETQYF
cdr3_length: 12
j_call: TRBJ2-5
clone_size: many
d_call: NA
v_call: TRBV12-3/TRBV12-4

cdr3_nt: TGTGCCAGCAGCCTATACGAAAGGACTAGCTTGAGCGAGCAGTACTTC
cdr3_aa: CASSLYERTSLSEQYF
cdr3_length: 16
j_call: TRBJ2-7
clone_size: few
d_call: TRBD2
v_call: TRBV7-2

cdr3_nt: TGCAGCGTTAGATTTATTGAGACTTGGTCTGGGGCCAACGTCCTGACTTTC
cdr3_aa: CSVRFIETWSGANVLTF
cdr3_length: 17
j_call: TRBJ2-6
clone_size: NA
d_call: NA
v_call: TRBV29-1

cdr3_nt: TGTGCCAGCAGTTACATCCGGGCTATACAAGAGACCCAGTACTTC
cdr3_aa: CASSYIRAIQETQYF
cdr3_length: 15
j_call: TRBJ2-5
clone_size: few
d_call: NA
v_call: TRBV6-5

cdr3_nt: TGTGCCAGCAGTACAGGGGTCTCTGGGGCCAACGTCCTGACTTTC
cdr3_aa: CASSTGVSGANVLTF
cdr3_length: 15
j_call: TRBJ2-6
clone_size: few
d_call: TRBD1
v_call: TRBV27

cdr3_nt: TGCAGCGTTATACCTTTAGCGGGAAGGTCTTTCGCGGCGACAGATACGCAGTATTTT
cdr3_aa: CSVIPLAGRSFAATDTQYF
cdr3_length: 19
j_call: TRBJ2-3
clone_size: many
d_call: TRBD2
v_call: TRBV29-1

cdr3_nt: TGTGCCAGCATTCCCCCGGACCGGGGGATGGGCACTGAAGCTTTCTTT
cdr3_aa: CASIPPDRGMGTEAFF
cdr3_length: 16
j_call: TRBJ1-1
clone_size: NA
d_call: NA
v_call: TRBV6-1

cdr3_nt: TGTGCCAGCAGTCCCCGGGACAGGGCCCACGAGCAGTACTTC
cdr3_aa: CASSPRDRAHEQYF
cdr3_length: 14
j_call: TRBJ2-7
clone_size: few
d_call: TRBD1
v_call: TRBV28

cdr3_nt: TGTGCCAGCAGCCATATCAGGCAGCAAGAGACCCAGTACTTC
cdr3_aa: CASSHIRQQETQYF
cdr3_length: 14
j_call: TRBJ2-5
clone_size: many
d_call: NA
v_call: TRBV3-1

cdr3_nt: TGTGCCACCAGCGAAAAAAGCTCCTACGAGCAGTACTTC
cdr3_aa: CATSEKSSYEQYF
cdr3_length: 13
j_call: TRBJ2-7
clone_size: many
d_call: NA
v_call: TRBV15

cdr3_nt: TGTGCCAGCGTGGGTGCGGAGACCCAGTACTTC
cdr3_aa: CASVGAETQYF
cdr3_length: 11
j_call: TRBJ2-5
clone_size: few
d_call: NA
v_call: TRBV7-9